These 3 T cell receptor beta chains originate from one sample sequenced in a study of Graves' ophthalmopathy and Graves' hyperthyroidism. For repertoire sequencing, the TCR beta CDR3 regions were amplified from RNA transcripts. First-round RT-PCR with HTBI primers preceded a second-round multiplex PCR. TCRdb re-derived calls from the multiplex PCR reads in MiXCR, one entry per CDR3 protein. Among a few hundred thousand distinct CDR3 sequences, approximately 16% were seen once, and the ten largest hold around 1.5%. Source material: peripheral blood. The receptors originated from a woman between 18 and 29 years old with Graves' ophthalmopathy.

The table lists this clonotype with many counts. The rearrangement joins TRBV24-1 to TRBJ2-3; 11 nucleotides line up with TRBD1. Germline trimming cut 4 bases from V and 5 bases from J; bases unmatched to any gene: 4. CDR1 and CDR2 (germline): KGHDR, SFDVKD. The CDR3 consists of 15 residues. The CDR3 sequence: CATSESGTGGDTQYF. DNA for the CDR3: TGTGCCACCAGTGAATCCGGGACAGGGGGAGATACGCAGTATTTT.

This chain links TRBV10-2 with TRBJ1-2; D remains unclear. V was clipped by 5 bases and J by 8 bases, with 21 bases between them. The CDR3 extends over 15 amino acids. Germline CDR1 is WSHSY and CDR2 is SAAADI. CDR3 DNA: TGCGCCAGCAGTTCTATGGGTCGGTTCCTATCGGGCTACACCTTC. Translated, it gives CASSSMGRFLSGYTF.

The DNA of the CDR3 is TGTGCCAGCAGTCGCGGACAGCCGAGCTCCTATAATTCACCCCTCCACTTT. This sequence encodes CASSRGQPSSYNSPLHF. The rearrangement joins TRBV12-3 or TRBV12-4 to TRBJ1-6; D is possibly TRBD1 (6 bases). V was cut by 5 bases and J by 0 bases, with 14 bases left in between. This CDR3 spans 17 amino acids.